These 3 T cell receptor beta chains originate from one sample sequenced in a study of CD8 T cells in ankylosing spondylitis. General study findings and limits: A TCR beta motif made of 7 to 9 highly homologous variants seemed typical of ankylosing spondylitis blood.

Antigens for these TCRs are unknown. TCRdb recomputed calls from the 5' RACE reads with MiXCR, one row per CDR3 protein. The sample holds 700,000 to 1,000,000 distinct CDR3 sequences, around 11% seen once. Material for sequencing was blood, either unsorted or a sorted T cell fraction (not recorded which). The source of these receptors is a male donor with ankylosing spondylitis.

V gene TRBV15 combines with J gene TRBJ2-1; D may match TRBD1 or TRBD2 (5 bases each). CDR1 and CDR2 from the germline V gene are LNHNV and YYDKDF (reference sequence). Trimming left V 0 bases short and J 5 bases short, with 23 bases between. This CDR3 is 19 amino acids long. CDR3 nucleotide sequence: TGTGCCACCAGCAGAGATTTGTTTCGGCTCCTGGGGGATCACAATGAGCAGTTCTTC. Its translation: CATSRDLFRLLGDHNEQFF. The whole variable domain, filled in from reference TRBV15 and TRBJ2-1, reads DAMVIQNPRYQVTQFGKPVTLSCSQTLNHNVMYWYQQKSSQAPKLLFHYYDKDFNNEADTPDNFQSRRPNTSFCFLDIRSPGLGDTAMYLCATSRDLFRLLGDHNEQFFGPGTRLTVL.

This clonotype was seen at least ten times. The chain couples TRBV20-1 to TRBJ1-6; 12 bases map to TRBD1. Trimming cost V 5 bases and J 10 bases; bases outside gene matches: 9. This CDR3 region has 15 residues. CDR1 and CDR2 from the germline V gene are DFQATT and SNEGSKA (reference sequence). The CDR3 nucleotides read TGCAGTGCTCGCCTCCCCGGGACAGGGGGCTCACCCCTCCACTTT. Protein sequence: CSARLPGTGGSPLHF.

A few counts support this clonotype. The chain recombines TRBV20-1 with TRBJ2-7; TRBD1 matches at 9 bases. V shed 8 bases and J 3 bases; nucleotides not matched to a gene: 11. The CDR3 spans 14 residues. Germline CDR1 reads DFQATT; CDR2 reads SNEGSKA (reference sequence). CDR3 sequence (DNA): TGCAGTCAACGACAGGGGGGTCTAGGCTACGAGCAGTACTTC. As protein: CSQRQGGLGYEQYF.